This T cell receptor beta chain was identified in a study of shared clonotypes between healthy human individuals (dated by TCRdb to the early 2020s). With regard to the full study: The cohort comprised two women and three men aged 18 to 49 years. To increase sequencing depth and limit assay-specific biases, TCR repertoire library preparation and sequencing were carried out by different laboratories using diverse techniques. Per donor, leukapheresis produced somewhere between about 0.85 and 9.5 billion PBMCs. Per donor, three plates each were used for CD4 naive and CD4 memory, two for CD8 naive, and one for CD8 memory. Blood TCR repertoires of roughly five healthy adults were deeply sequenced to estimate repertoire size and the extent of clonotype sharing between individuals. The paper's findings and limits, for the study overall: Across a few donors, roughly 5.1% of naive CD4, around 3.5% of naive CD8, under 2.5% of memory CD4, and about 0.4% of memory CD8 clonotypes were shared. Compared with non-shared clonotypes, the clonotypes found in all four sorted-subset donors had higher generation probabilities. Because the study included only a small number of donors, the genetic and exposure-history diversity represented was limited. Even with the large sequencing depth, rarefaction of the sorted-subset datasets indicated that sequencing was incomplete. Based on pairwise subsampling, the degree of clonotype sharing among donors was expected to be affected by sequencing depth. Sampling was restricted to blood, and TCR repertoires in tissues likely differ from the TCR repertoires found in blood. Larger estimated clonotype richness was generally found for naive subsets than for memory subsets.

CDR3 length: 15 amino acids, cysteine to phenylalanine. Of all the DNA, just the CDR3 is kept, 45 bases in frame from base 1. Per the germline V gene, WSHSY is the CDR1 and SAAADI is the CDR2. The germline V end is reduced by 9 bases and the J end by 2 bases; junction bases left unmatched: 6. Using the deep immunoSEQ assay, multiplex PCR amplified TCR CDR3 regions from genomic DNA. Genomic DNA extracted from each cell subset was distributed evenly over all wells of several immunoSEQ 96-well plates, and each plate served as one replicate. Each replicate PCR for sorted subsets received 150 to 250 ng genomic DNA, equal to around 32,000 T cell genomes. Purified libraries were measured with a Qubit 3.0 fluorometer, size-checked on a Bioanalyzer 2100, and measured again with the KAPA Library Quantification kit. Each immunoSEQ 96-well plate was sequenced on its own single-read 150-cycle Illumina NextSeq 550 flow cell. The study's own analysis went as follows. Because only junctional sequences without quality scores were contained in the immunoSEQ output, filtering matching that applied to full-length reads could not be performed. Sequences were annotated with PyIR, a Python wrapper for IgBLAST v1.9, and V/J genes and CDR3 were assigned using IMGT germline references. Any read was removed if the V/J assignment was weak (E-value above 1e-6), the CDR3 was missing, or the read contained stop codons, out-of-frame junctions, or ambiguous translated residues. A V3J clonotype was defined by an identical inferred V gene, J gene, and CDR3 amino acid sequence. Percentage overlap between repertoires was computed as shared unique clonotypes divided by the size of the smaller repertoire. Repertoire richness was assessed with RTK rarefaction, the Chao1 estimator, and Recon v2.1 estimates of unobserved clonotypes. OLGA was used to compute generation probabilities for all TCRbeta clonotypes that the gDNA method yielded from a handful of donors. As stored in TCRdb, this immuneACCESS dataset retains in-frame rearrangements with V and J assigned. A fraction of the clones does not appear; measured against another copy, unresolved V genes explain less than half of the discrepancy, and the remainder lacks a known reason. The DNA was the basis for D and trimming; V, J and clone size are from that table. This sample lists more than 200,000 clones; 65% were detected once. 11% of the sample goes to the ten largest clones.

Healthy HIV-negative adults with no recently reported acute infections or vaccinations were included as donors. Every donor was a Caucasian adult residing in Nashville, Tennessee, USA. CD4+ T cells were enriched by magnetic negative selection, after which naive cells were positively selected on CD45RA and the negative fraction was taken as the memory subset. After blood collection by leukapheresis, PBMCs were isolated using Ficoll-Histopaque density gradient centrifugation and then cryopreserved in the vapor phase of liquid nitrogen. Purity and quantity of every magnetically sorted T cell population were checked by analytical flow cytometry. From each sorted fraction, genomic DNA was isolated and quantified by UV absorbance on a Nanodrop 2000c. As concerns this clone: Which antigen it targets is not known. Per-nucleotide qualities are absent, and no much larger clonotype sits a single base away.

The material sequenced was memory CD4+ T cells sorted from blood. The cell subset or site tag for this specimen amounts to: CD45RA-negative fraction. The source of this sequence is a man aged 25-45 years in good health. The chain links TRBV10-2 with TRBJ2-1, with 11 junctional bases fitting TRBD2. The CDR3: CASKLAGGPYNEQFF. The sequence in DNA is TGCGCCAGTAAATTAGCGGGAGGGCCCTACAATGAGCAGTTCTTC.